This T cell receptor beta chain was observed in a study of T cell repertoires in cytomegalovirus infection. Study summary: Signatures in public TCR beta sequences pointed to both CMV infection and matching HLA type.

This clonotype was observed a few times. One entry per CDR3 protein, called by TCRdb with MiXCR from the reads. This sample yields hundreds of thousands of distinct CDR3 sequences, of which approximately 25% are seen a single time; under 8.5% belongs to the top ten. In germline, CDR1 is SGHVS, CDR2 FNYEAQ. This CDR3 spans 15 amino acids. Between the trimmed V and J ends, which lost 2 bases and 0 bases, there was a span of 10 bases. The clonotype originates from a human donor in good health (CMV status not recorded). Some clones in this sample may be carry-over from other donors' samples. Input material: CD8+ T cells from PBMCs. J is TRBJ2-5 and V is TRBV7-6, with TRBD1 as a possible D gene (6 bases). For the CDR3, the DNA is TGTGCCAGCAGCTTAAGGCAGGGGAACCAAGAGACCCAGTACTTC. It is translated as CASSLRQGNQETQYF.